Below are 15 T cell receptor beta chains sequenced from a single sample in a study of blood T cell repertoires in COVID-19. The method was immunoSEQ multiplex PCR; TCRdb's version includes in-frame clones alone and lacks a portion of them. This sample has 170,000 or so clones, with more than 85% found just once. The sequenced sample consisted of peripheral blood. Every receptor here comes from a man between 45 and 60 years old with acute or convalescent COVID-19.

The chain combines TRBV18 with TRBJ2-5; the match to TRBD2 covers 14 bases. J gave up 6 bases and V 3 bases, and 3 bases lay outside the gene matches. The CDR3 is 15 residues long. CDR1 is KGHSH and CDR2 is LQKENI in the germline V gene. DNA for the CDR3: TGTGCCAGCTCACCGGGACTAGCGGGAGATCAGACCCAGTACTTC. It is translated as CASSPGLAGDQTQYF.

The rearrangement joins TRBV6-2 or TRBV6-3 to TRBJ2-3, with D maybe TRBD2 (5 bases). V gave up 6 bases and J gave up 4 bases, with 14 bases separating them. Looked up from germline, CDR1 is MNHEY and CDR2 is SVGEGT. The CDR3 has 14 residues. The CDR3 DNA sequence: TGTGCCAGCAGCCTAGCTAGCTCGGCAGATACGCAGTATTTT. It yields the protein CASSLASSADTQYF.

This clone has only a few counts. The V call is TRBV30, the J call TRBJ1-1, with a weak D call TRBD1 (5 bases). V was trimmed by 2 bases and J by 6 bases, leaving 16 bases between them. CDR1 and CDR2 from the germline V gene are GTSNPN and SVGIG (reference sequence). This CDR3 contains 14 residues. Here the CDR3 DNA reads TGTGCCTGGAGTTCTGGCAGGGATACCGCTGAAGCTTTCTTT. Protein: CAWSSGRDTAEAFF. Full variable domain (missing parts from reference TRBV30 and TRBJ1-1): SQTIHQWPATLVQPVGSPLSLECTVEGTSNPNLYWYRQAAGRGLQLLFYSVGIGQISSEVPQNLSASRPQDRQFILSSKKLLLSDSGFYLCAWSSGRDTAEAFFGQGTRLTVV.

This rearrangement joins TRBV27 to TRBJ1-6, with D hard to call. Germline CDR1 MNHEY, CDR2 SMNVEV (reference sequence). The V end was cut by 6 bases, the J end by 7 bases, with 10 bases between. This CDR3 is 13 amino acids long. CDR3 coding DNA: TGTGCCAGCAGCCGCGGTACGAATTCACCCCTCCACTTT. Its translation: CASSRGTNSPLHF.

V and J are TRBV5-5 and TRBJ2-3, with D possibly matching TRBD1 (6 bases). Per germline, CDR1 SGHKS and CDR2 YYEKEE (reference sequence). V gave up 3 bases and J gave up 2 bases, with 10 bases separating them. CDR3 length: 14 amino acids. CDR3 amino acids: CASSSGAATDTQYF. CDR3 sequence (DNA): TGTGCCAGCAGCTCAGGGGCGGCCACAGATACGCAGTATTTT.

The V and J genes are TRBV7-2 and TRBJ2-5, with D possibly TRBD2 on 5 matching bases. The CDR3 sequence is 17 residues long. CDR1 and CDR2 (germline): SGHTA, FQGNSA. Trimming pared 1 base from V and 1 base from J, leaving 16 bases between. The CDR3 reads CASSLGGKGIVQETQYF. The CDR3 nucleotides read TGTGCCAGCAGCTTAGGAGGGAAGGGAATAGTCCAAGAGACCCAGTACTTC.

This chain links TRBV11-1 with TRBJ1-1; 8 positions match TRBD1. V lost 6 bases to trimming and J lost 1 base; unmatched junction nucleotides: 4. The CDR3 is 14 amino acids. Per the germline V gene, CDR1 is SGHAT and CDR2 is FQDESV (reference sequence). CDR3 nucleotide sequence: TGTGCCAGCAGTTCTGGACAGGGGAACACTGAAGCTTTCTTT. Translated: CASSSGQGNTEAFF.

The J gene is TRBJ1-5, the V gene TRBV19; 9 nucleotides align to TRBD1. The V gene end was trimmed by 7 bases and the J gene end by 5 bases; junction bases not matched to a gene: 12. The CDR3 is made up of 16 amino acids. Germline values: CDR1 LNHDA, CDR2 SQIVND (reference sequence). CDR3 nucleotides: TGTGCCAGTAAAGTAATGGGACAGGGTCCCGATCAGCCCCAGCATTTT. Residues: CASKVMGQGPDQPQHF. Drawing the rest from reference TRBV19 and TRBJ1-5, the complete variable domain is DGGITQSPKYLFRKEGQNVTLSCEQNLNHDAMYWYRQDPGQGLRLIYYSQIVNDFQKGDIAEGYSVSREKKESFPLTVTSAQKNPTAFYLCASKVMGQGPDQPQHFGDGTRLSIL.

The V call is TRBV1, the J call TRBJ1-6. TRBV1 is termed a pseudogene. The CDR3 is made up of 15 amino acids. As DNA, the CDR3 is TGCACCAGCAGCCAGGTGTTGGGGGGATATTCACCCCTCCACTTT. It translates to CTSSQVLGGYSPLHF.

This clone has more than one count but fewer than ten. The identical CDR3 is also encoded by other nucleotide sequences in the sample. CDR3 amino acids: CASSNPGNYGYTF. The CDR3 region has the DNA TGTGCCAGTAGTAATCCAGGGAACTATGGCTACACCTTC. V usage is TRBV19 and J usage is TRBJ1-2, with D perhaps TRBD1 (5 bases). Trimming cost V 4 bases and J 2 bases, with 8 bases left between them. Per the germline V gene, CDR1 is LNHDA and CDR2 is SQIVND (reference sequence). The CDR3 totals 13 residues.

This clone showed up just once. V and J are TRBV7-2 and TRBJ2-1; 10 bases map to TRBD2. V gave up 5 bases and J gave up 10 bases; unmatched junction bases: 11. The CDR3 length is 15 residues. Germline-derived CDR1 and CDR2 are SGHTA and FQGNSA. This chain's CDR3 is CASSVSSGGVLEQFF. The CDR3 region has the DNA TGTGCCAGCAGCGTCTCTAGCGGGGGCGTCCTCGAGCAGTTCTTC.

The chain carries TRBV27 and TRBJ2-1, with a possible D match to TRBD1 (6 bases). The germline CDR1 and CDR2 sequences are MNHEY and SMNVEV (reference sequence). V was cut by 3 bases and J by 12 bases, with 12 bases left in between. This CDR3 has 12 amino acids. CDR3 sequence (DNA): TGTGCCAGCAGTTTGTCAGGGGTGGGGCAGTTCTTC. Its protein product is CASSLSGVGQFF.

The rearrangement uses TRBV5-1 and TRBJ2-2; D not certain. Germline V CDR1 and CDR2: SGHRS, YFSETQ. The ends were cut back, 0 bases at V and 0 bases at J, with 6 bases in the middle. The CDR3 totals 15 residues. CDR3 bases: TGCGCCAGCAGCTTGGGCCACTCGAACACCGGGGAGCTGTTTTTT. This codes for CASSLGHSNTGELFF.

V usage is TRBV24-1 and J usage is TRBJ1-4; tentatively, D is TRBD1 (5 bases). Trimming took 4 bases from V and 4 from J, leaving 9 bases between them. Germline V gives CDR1 KGHDR, CDR2 SFDVKD. The CDR3 totals 14 residues. CDR3 nucleotide sequence: TGTGCCACCAGTGAGGGGGACTTTAATGAAAAACTGTTTTTT. It encodes CATSEGDFNEKLFF.

This clone was seen just once. The chain is built from TRBV6-5 and TRBJ1-4; D uncertain. The CDR3 extends over 14 amino acids. Trimming left V 6 bases short and J 7 bases short, with 15 bases between. Germline CDR1 is MNHEY and CDR2 is SVGAGI. The CDR3 region is CASSIAGIGEKLFF. CDR3 in DNA: TGTGCCAGCAGCATTGCGGGAATCGGTGAAAAACTGTTTTTT.